This TCR beta chain originates from a study of cytomegalovirus exposure and HLA in healthy donors. Nominally healthy donors were sampled, though unrecorded immune exposures were likely. The PCR had 60 Vbeta and 13 Jbeta primers. The table came from immunoSEQ multiplex PCR; TCRdb's copy has only in-frame clones and leaves some out. This sample carries more than 110,000 clones, around 85% of them seen once, and the ten largest clones take around 1.3%. The CDR3 covers 14 residues. Germline V gives CDR1 MNHEY, CDR2 SVGAGI. V lost 7 bases, J lost 5 bases, and 10 bases stayed unmatched. The TCR originated in a female donor in good health and CMV-seronegative. Sequencing used PBMCs. The V gene is TRBV6-5, the J gene TRBJ2-5, with 7 bases aligning to TRBD2. The CDR3 loop is CASTSGDPGETQYF. In DNA, the CDR3 is TGTGCCAGCACCAGCGGGGACCCCGGGGAGACCCAGTACTTC.